Each of the 2 T cell receptor beta chains below was sequenced from the same sample in a study of T cell responses to AZD1222 COVID-19 vaccine. The table came from immunoSEQ multiplex PCR; TCRdb's copy has only in-frame clones and leaves some out. The table includes about 57,000 clones, 85% detected once. The sequencing used peripheral blood, collected on day 0 of AZD1222 vaccination. Every receptor here comes from an adult in good health.

A word on this clone: Other nucleotide sequences in the sample specify the same CDR3. The gene calls are TRBV7-9 and TRBJ1-1; D remains unclear. This CDR3 comprises 14 residues. V lost 2 bases and J 3 bases, leaving 10 bases between the germline ends. In germline, CDR1 is SEHNR, CDR2 FQNEAQ (reference sequence). The CDR3 bases are TGTGCCAGCAGCTTAAGGGATGGGGACACTGAAGCTTTCTTT. It codes for CASSLRDGDTEAFF.

The chain couples TRBV7-9 to TRBJ1-2; D remains unclear. There are 15 residues in the CDR3. The V end lost 2 bases, the J end lost 1 base, and 11 bases lay between the germline ends. Germline-derived CDR1 and CDR2 are SEHNR and FQNEAQ (reference sequence). The CDR3 here is CASSLPMTGNYGYTF. The CDR3 DNA sequence: TGTGCCAGCAGCTTACCGATGACGGGTAACTATGGCTACACCTTC.